These T cell receptor beta chains were read from a single sample in a study of blood T cells in healthy people across ages. TCRdb reprocessed the 5' RACE reads with MiXCR, giving one entry per CDR3 protein. The sample lists around 2 million distinct CDR3 sequences; 35% to 50% were seen once. Source material: blood. Every receptor here comes from a human donor in good health. The CDR3 runs from the conserved cysteine through the conserved F or W. A D gene is named only where the DNA matches it firmly. Clone size is not always given. Where it is, it says once, few, many or a class for expanded clones.

>NA|TRBV20-1|NA|TRBJ1-2
CSAGGQEEGYTF
TGCAGTGCCGGGGGGCAGGAGGAGGGCTACACCTTC
>TRBD2|TRBV3-1|few|TRBJ2-7
CASSQGAAGGLGREQYF
TGTGCCAGCAGCCAAGGAGCAGCGGGGGGGCTTGGGCGCGAGCAGTACTTC
>NA|TRBV28|NA|TRBJ1-2
CAVERARGIYGYTF
TGTGCGGTGGAGAGGGCCAGGGGAATCTATGGCTACACCTTC
>NA|TRBV9|NA|TRBJ2-1
CASSVAAGSSYNEQFF
TGTGCCAGCAGCGTAGCGGCGGGGAGCTCCTACAATGAGCAGTTCTTC
>NA|TRBV11-2|NA|TRBJ1-1
CASSSPGRVAEAFF
TGTGCCAGCAGCTCCCCGGGACGGGTTGCTGAAGCTTTCTTT
>NA|TRBV29-1|few|TRBJ2-7
CSVGWGGTGYEQYF
TGCAGCGTTGGGTGGGGAGGTACCGGGTACGAGCAGTACTTC
>TRBD2|TRBV6-6|NA|TRBJ2-7
CASSYGLGGTAYEQYF
TGTGCCAGCAGTTACGGTTTGGGGGGGACCGCCTACGAGCAGTACTTC
>NA|TRBV6-2/TRBV6-3|few|TRBJ1-1
CASSYAWVPTEAFF
TGTGCCAGCAGTTACGCTTGGGTCCCCACTGAAGCTTTCTTT
>NA|TRBV19|NA|TRBJ1-2
CATEQTNYGYTF
TGTGCCACGGAGCAGACTAACTATGGCTACACCTTC
>NA|TRBV6-6|many|TRBJ2-6
CASSYASGSGANVLTF
TGTGCCAGCAGTTATGCCTCAGGCTCTGGGGCCAACGTCCTGACTTTC
>NA|TRBV5-6|NA|TRBJ1-4
CASSLVMATTNEKLFF
TGTGCCAGCAGCTTGGTAATGGCTACAACTAATGAAAAACTGTTTTTT
>NA|TRBV18|NA|TRBJ2-7
CASSPYLARYEQYF
TGTGCCAGCTCACCATATCTAGCTCGCTACGAGCAGTACTTC
>TRBD1|TRBV4-1|NA|TRBJ1-4
CASSQAGTGRTNEKLFF
TGCGCCAGCAGCCAGGCCGGGACAGGGCGAACTAATGAAAAACTGTTTTTT
>TRBD2|TRBV3-1|NA|TRBJ2-5
CASSHALAGRETQYF
TGTGCCAGCAGCCACGCTCTAGCGGGGAGAGAGACCCAGTACTTC
>TRBD2|TRBV7-6|few|TRBJ2-3
CASSLALVRGGLGDTQYF
TGTGCCAGCAGCTTAGCTCTAGTCCGGGGGGGCCTAGGGGATACGCAGTATTTT
>TRBD1|TRBV7-9|few|TRBJ1-5
CASSLQGGRGQPQHF
TGTGCCAGCAGCTTACAAGGGGGCAGGGGTCAGCCCCAGCATTTT
>TRBD1|TRBV7-2|NA|TRBJ2-3
CASSQGARTGLTDTQYF
TGTGCCAGCAGCCAAGGGGCTAGGACAGGGTTGACAGATACGCAGTATTTT
>TRBD1|TRBV6-1|NA|TRBJ1-1
CASSPRYTRDRARNTEAFF
TGTGCCAGCAGTCCCCGTTATACCCGGGACAGGGCTCGGAACACTGAAGCTTTCTTT
>NA|TRBV25-1|few|TRBJ1-2
CASSEYRGYTF
TGTGCCAGCAGTGAATACCGGGGCTACACCTTC
>NA|TRBV5-1|NA|TRBJ2-1
CASRGTDRGEQFF
TGCGCCAGCAGAGGGACCGATAGGGGGGAGCAGTTCTTC
>TRBD1|TRBV20-1|few|TRBJ1-4
CSARARGRGLFF
TGCAGTGCTAGGGCCAGGGGGCGCGGACTGTTTTTT
>NA|TRBV20-1|NA|TRBJ1-1
CSARANTRGTEAFF
TGCAGTGCTAGAGCGAACACCAGAGGGACTGAAGCTTTCTTT
>NA|TRBV6-6|few|TRBJ1-1
CASSYEGPTEAFF
TGTGCCAGCAGTTACGAGGGGCCCACTGAAGCTTTCTTT
>TRBD2|TRBV30|NA|TRBJ2-1
CAWRKRGGGNEQFF
TGTGCCTGGAGAAAGCGGGGGGGAGGAAATGAGCAGTTCTTC